The clone carrying this TCR beta chain was found once. This entry comes from a study of control samples from healthy donors and cancer patients. Between the trimmed V and J ends, which lost 5 bases and 5 bases, there was a span of 16 bases. Germline CDR1 and CDR2: MDHEN and SYDVKM. The CDR3 totals 15 residues. Sequenced by immunoSEQ multiplex PCR; TCRdb stores in-frame clones only, minus some. The data contain about 79,000 clones, over 85% of them singletons. Sequenced material: PBMCs. The source is a woman between 40 and 55 years old with lung cancer. The rearrangement uses TRBV28 and TRBJ1-5, with D uncertain. The chain's CDR3 is CASSPFTPTDQPQHF. CDR3 DNA: TGTGCCAGCAGTCCCTTTACCCCCACGGATCAGCCCCAGCATTTT.